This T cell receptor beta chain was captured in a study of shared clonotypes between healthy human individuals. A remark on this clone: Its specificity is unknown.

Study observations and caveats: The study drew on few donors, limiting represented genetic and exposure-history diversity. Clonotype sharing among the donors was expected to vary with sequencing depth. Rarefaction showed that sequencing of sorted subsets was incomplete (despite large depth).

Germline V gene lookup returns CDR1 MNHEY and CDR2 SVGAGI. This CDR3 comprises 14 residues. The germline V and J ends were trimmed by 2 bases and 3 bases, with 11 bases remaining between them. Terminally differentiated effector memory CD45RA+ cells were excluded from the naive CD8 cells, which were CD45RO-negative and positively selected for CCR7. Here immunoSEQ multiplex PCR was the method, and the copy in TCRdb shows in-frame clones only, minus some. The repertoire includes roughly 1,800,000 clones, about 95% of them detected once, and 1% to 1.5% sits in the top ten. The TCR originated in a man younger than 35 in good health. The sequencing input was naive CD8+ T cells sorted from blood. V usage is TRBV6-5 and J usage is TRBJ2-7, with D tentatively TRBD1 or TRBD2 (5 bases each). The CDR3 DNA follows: TGTGCCAGCAGTTACGTTAGTGGGGGCTACGAGCAGTACTTC. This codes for CASSYVSGGYEQYF.